This TCR beta chain was sequenced during a study of graft-versus-host responses after intestinal transplantation. Some clones are missing from TCRdb's copy, which holds only in-frame ones; the method was immunoSEQ multiplex PCR. Seen here are about 35,000 clones, more than 85% observed once, and the top ten hold roughly a fifth. This CDR3 comprises 16 residues. V lost 5 bases and J 1 base, leaving 17 bases between the germline ends. Germline V gives CDR1 SEHNR, CDR2 FQNEAQ (reference sequence). Turning to this clone: Its antigen is undetermined.

The TCR comes from a human donor who was the organ donor for an intestinal transplant. The gene calls are TRBV7-9 and TRBJ1-1; possibly TRBD1 for D (6 bases). The sequencing used unstimulated CD8+ T cells sorted from spleen or lymph node cells, collected before transplant. Written as DNA, the CDR3 is TGTGCCAGCAGCCCCGACAGGTTCCGCCCGAACACTGAAGCTTTCTTT. It translates to CASSPDRFRPNTEAFF.